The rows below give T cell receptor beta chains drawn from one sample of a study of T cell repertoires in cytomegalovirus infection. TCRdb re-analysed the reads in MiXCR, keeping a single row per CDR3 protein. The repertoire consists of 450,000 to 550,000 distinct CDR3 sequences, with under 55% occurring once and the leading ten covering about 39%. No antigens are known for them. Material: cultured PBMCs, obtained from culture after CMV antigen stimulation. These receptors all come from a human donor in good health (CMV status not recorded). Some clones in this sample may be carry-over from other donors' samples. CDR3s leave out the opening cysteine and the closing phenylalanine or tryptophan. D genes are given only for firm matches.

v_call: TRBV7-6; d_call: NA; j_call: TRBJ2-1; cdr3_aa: ASSLIGDYNEQF
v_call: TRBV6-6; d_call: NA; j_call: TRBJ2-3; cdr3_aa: ASSYSADTSTDTQY
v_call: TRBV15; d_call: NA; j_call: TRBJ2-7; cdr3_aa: ATSRAQSWQLKLSEQY
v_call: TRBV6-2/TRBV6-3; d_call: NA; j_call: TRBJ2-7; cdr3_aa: ASRTPLYEQY
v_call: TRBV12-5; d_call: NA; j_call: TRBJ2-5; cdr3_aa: ASGPGMTETQY
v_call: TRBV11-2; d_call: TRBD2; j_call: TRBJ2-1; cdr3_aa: ASSPTGLAGGPYWNEQF
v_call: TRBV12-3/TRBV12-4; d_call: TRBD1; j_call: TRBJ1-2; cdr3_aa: ASSLAGQGVSGYT
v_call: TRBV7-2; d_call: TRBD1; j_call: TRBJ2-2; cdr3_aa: ASSSTGTGELF
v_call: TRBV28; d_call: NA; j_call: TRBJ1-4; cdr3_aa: ASSYREKLF
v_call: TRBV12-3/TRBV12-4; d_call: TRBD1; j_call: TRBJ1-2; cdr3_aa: ASSSMTGAWGGYT
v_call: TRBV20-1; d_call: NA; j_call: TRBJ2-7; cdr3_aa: SAAPGWVSYEQY
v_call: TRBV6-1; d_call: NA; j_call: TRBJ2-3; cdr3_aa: ASPRGKGTDTQY
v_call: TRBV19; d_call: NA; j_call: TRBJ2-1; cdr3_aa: ASSILSRGNEQF
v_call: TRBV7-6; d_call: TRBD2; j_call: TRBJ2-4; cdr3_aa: ASSTGGGDDIQY
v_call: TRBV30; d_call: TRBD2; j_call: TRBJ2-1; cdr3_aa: AWSVPTSGSPSYNEQF
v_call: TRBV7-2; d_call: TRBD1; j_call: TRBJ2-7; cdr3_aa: ASSFVAPTGGWSYEQY
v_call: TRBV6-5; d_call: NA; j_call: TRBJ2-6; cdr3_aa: ASSYTTGTGANVLT
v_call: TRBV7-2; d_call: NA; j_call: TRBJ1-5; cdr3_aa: ASSLWELGNQPQH
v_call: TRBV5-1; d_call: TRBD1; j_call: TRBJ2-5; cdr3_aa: ASSLASTGEETQY
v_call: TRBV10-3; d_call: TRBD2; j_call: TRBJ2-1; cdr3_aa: ATERENGNEQF
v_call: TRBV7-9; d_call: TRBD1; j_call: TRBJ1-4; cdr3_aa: ASSAGQGQKLF
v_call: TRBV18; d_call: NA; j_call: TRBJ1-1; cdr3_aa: ASSESGMNTEAF
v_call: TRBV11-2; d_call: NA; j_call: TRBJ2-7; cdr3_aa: ASSPRGANTYEQY
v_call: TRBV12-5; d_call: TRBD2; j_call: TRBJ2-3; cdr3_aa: ASGSTGRAGNTDTQY
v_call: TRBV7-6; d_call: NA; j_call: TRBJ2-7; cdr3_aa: ASSSDLPYEQY
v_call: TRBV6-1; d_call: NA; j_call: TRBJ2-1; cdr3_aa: ASSEAGESYNEQF
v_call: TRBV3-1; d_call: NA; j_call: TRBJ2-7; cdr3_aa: ASSLRGVINEQY
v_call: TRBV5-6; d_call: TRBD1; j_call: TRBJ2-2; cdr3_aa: ASSFYRGAPGELF
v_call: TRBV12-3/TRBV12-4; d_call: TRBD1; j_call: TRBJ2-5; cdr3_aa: ASRPRRDRGRQETQY
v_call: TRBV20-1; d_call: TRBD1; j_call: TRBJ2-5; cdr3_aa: SAKQGVYGKKETQY
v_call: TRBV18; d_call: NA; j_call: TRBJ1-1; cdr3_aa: ASSPTPWSPMNTEAF
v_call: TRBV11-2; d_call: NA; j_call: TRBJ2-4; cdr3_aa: ASSFSSGSVAKNIQY
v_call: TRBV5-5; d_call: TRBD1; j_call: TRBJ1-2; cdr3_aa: ASSLVQGTGYT
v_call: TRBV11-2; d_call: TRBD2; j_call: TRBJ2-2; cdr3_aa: ASSSTSEGSGELF
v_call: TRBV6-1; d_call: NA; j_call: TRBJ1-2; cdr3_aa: ASSPPTDDLGYGYT
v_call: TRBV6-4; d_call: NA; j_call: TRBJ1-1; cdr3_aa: ASSPFGGVNTEAF
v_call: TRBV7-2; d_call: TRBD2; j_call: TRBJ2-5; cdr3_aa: ASSLEGGGLGETQY
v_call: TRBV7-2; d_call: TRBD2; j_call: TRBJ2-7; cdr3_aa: ASSLSSGGPSYEQY
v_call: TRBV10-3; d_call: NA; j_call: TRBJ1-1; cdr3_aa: AISEWNTEAF
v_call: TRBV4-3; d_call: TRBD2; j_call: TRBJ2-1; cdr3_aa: ASSATSGRLYNEQF
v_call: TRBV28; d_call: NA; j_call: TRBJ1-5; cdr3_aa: ASIPRPTYDQPQH
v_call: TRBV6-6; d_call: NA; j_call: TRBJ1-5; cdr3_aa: ASSYVAAGQPQH
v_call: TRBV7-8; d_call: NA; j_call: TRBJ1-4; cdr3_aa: ASSYLPGGVKEKLF
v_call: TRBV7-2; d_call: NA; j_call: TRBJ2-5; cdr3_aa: ASSILGGNQETQY
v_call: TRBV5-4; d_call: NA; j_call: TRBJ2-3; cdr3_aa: ASKFSGSTDTQY